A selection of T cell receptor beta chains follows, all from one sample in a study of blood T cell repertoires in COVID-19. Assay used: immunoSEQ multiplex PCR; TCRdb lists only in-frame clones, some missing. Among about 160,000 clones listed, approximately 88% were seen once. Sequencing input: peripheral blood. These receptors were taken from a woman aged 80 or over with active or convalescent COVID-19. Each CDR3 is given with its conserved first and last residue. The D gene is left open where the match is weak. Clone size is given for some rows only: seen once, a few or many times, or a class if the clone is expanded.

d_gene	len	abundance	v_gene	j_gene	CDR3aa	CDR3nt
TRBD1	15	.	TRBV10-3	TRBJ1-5	CAISESGQGNQPQHF	TGTGCCATCAGTGAGTCGGGACAGGGCAATCAGCCCCAGCATTTT
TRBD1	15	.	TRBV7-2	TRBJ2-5	CASSRRQGAQETQYF	TGTGCCAGCAGCAGACGACAGGGGGCCCAAGAGACCCAGTACTTC
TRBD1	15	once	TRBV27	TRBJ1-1	CASSKRTGGNTEAFF	TGTGCCAGCAGCAAGAGAACAGGGGGGAACACTGAAGCTTTCTTT
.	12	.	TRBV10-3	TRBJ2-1	CAISGPTNEQFF	TGTGCCATCAGTGGGCCCACCAATGAGCAGTTCTTC
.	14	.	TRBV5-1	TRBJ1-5	CASSPMGGNQPQHF	TGCGCCAGCAGCCCTATGGGGGGGAATCAGCCCCAGCATTTT
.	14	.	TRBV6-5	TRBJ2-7	CASSTRGGGYEQYF	TGTGCCAGCAGCACGAGGGGGGGCGGGTACGAGCAGTACTTC
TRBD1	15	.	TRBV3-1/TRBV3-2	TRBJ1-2	CASSQGTGGEYGYTF	TGTGCCAGCAGCCAAGGGACAGGGGGGGAGTATGGCTACACCTTC
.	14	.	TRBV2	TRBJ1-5	CASSFTGPNQPQHF	TGTGCCAGCAGTTTTACAGGGCCAAATCAGCCCCAGCATTTT
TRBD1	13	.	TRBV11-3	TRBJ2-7	CASSPDRAYEQYF	TGTGCCAGCAGCCCGGACAGGGCTTACGAGCAGTACTTC
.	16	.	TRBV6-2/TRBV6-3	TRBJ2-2	CASSYFVQANTGELFF	TGTGCCAGCAGTTACTTTGTGCAGGCGAACACCGGGGAGCTGTTTTTT
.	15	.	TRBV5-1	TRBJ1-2	CASSLSGETNYGYTF	TGCGCCAGCAGCTTATCAGGGGAAACTAACTATGGCTACACCTTC
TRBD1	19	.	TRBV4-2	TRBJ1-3	CASSQVLGQGDSSGNTIYF	TGTGCCAGCAGCCAAGTGTTGGGACAGGGGGACTCCTCTGGAAACACCATATATTTT
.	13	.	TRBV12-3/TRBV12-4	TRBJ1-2	CASSSGQRYGYTF	TGTGCCAGCAGTTCAGGACAGCGGTATGGCTACACCTTC
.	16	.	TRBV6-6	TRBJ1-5	CASLDQGLGLGQPQHF	TGTGCCAGCTTGGATCAGGGCCTTGGGTTGGGACAGCCCCAGCATTTT
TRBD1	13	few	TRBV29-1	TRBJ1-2	CSVEGQGMYGYTF	TGCAGCGTTGAGGGACAGGGGATGTATGGCTACACCTTC
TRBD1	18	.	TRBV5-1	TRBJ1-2	CASSREPTGGVNTYGYTF	TGCGCCAGCAGCCGAGAACCGACAGGGGGAGTCAATACCTATGGCTACACCTTC
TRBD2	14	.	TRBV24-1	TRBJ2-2	CATSPGGGTGELFF	TGTGCCACCAGTCCGGGAGGGGGGACCGGGGAGCTGTTTTTT
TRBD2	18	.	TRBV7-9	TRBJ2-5	CASSSSGTSGERKETQYF	TGTGCCAGCAGCTCCTCCGGGACTAGCGGGGAAAGAAAAGAGACCCAGTACTTC
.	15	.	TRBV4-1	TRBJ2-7	CASSQLPGLSYEQYF	TGCGCCAGCAGCCAATTGCCAGGGCTCTCCTACGAGCAGTACTTC
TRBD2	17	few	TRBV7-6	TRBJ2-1	CASSQRALSGGSGEQFF	TGTGCCAGCAGCCAAAGAGCCCTAAGCGGGGGGAGCGGTGAGCAGTTCTTC
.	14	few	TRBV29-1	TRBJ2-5	CSVTPHGVQETQYF	TGCAGCGTAACTCCCCACGGGGTACAAGAGACCCAGTACTTC
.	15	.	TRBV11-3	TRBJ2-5	CASSLGATRQETQYF	TGTGCCAGCAGCTTGGGGGCGACACGCCAAGAGACCCAGTACTTC
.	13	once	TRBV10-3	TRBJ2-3	CAITGLLTDTQYF	TGTGCCATCACAGGGTTGCTCACAGATACGCAGTATTTT
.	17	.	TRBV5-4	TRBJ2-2	CASSQNGGWKKTGELFF	TGTGCCAGCAGCCAAAATGGGGGGTGGAAGAAGACCGGGGAGCTGTTTTTT
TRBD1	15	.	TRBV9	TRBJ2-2	CASSGDRVGTGELFF	TGTGCCAGCAGCGGGGACAGGGTGGGGACCGGGGAGCTGTTTTTT
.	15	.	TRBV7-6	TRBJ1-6	CASRSNAGGSSPLHF	TGTGCCAGCCGATCCAACGCCGGCGGGTCTTCACCCCTCCACTTT
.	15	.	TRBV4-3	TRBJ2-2	CASSQSGLHTGELFF	TGCGCCAGCAGCCAGTCGGGACTCCACACCGGGGAGCTGTTTTTT
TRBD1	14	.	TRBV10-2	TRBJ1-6	CASSEGTVNSPLHF	TGCGCCAGCAGTGAGGGGACAGTTAATTCACCCCTCCACTTT
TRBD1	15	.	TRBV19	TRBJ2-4	CASSSEGTGVNIQYF	TGTGCCAGTAGTTCGGAAGGGACAGGGGTAAACATTCAGTACTTC
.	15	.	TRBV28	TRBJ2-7	CASPPSGQEVSEQYF	TGTGCCAGCCCCCCCTCTGGGCAGGAGGTCTCCGAGCAGTACTTC
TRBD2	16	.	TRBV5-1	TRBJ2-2	CASSLGLAGQHRELFF	TGCGCCAGCAGCCTGGGACTAGCGGGACAACACCGGGAGCTGTTTTTT
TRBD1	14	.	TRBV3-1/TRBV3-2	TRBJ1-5	CASSPEMTGYEQHF	TGTGCCAGCAGCCCGGAGATGACAGGGTATGAACAGCATTTT
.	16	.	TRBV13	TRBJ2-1	CASSLLAVLSYNEQFF	TGTGCCAGCAGCTTGCTGGCGGTTCTATCCTACAATGAGCAGTTCTTC
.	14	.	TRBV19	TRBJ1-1	CASSSNGAYTEAFF	TGTGCCAGTAGTAGTAATGGGGCCTACACTGAAGCTTTCTTT
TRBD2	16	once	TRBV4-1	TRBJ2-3	CASSSPLAGRNHTQYF	TGCGCCAGCAGTTCACCCTTAGCGGGGCGGAACCATACGCAGTATTTT
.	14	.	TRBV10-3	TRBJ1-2	CAISEGDRSYGYTF	TGTGCCATCAGTGAGGGAGACAGATCCTATGGCTACACCTTC
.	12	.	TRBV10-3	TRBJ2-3	CAISDELDTQYF	TGTGCCATCAGTGACGAACTGGATACGCAGTATTTT
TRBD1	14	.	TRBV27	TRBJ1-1	CASINLDRLAEAFF	TGTGCCAGCATTAATCTGGACAGGCTGGCTGAAGCTTTCTTT
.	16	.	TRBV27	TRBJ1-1	CASSQAPATLNTEAFF	TGTGCCAGCAGTCAAGCCCCGGCGACACTGAACACTGAAGCTTTCTTT
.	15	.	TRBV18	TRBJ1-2	CASSQGQGPNYGYTF	TGTGCCAGCTCACAGGGGCAGGGCCCCAACTATGGCTACACCTTC
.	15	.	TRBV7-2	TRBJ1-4	CASSLAGERGEKLFF	TGTGCCAGCAGCTTAGCCGGGGAAAGAGGGGAAAAACTGTTTTTT
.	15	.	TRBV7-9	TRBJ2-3	CASSFQPIQGDTQYF	TGTGCCAGCAGCTTCCAGCCGATACAGGGAGATACGCAGTATTTT
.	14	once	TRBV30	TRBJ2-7	CAWRPRDATYEQYF	TGTGCCTGGAGACCGCGGGACGCAACCTACGAGCAGTACTTC
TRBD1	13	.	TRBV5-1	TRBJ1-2	CASREGAAYGYTF	TGCGCCAGCAGAGAGGGGGCGGCCTATGGCTACACCTTC
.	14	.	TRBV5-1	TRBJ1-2	CASSLAAQSYGYTF	TGCGCCAGCAGCTTGGCCGCACAGAGCTATGGCTACACCTTC
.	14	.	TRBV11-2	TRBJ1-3	CASSAPVSGNTIYF	TGTGCCAGCAGCGCCCCAGTCTCTGGAAACACCATATATTTT
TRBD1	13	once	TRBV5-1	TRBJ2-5	CASSDNRGETQYF	TGCGCCAGCAGCGACAACAGGGGAGAGACCCAGTACTTC
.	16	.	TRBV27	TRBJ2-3	CASRSRYATSTDTQYF	TGTGCCAGCAGAAGCCGCTATGCTACTAGCACAGATACGCAGTATTTT
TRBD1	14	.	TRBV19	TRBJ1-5	CASSIATGYSPQHF	TGTGCCAGTAGTATAGCGACAGGGTATTCACCCCAGCATTTT
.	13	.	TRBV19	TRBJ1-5	CASTGGSNQPQHF	TGTGCCAGTACAGGTGGGAGCAATCAGCCCCAGCATTTT
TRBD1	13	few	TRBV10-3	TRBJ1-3	CAISGQGGNTIYF	TGTGCCATCAGTGGACAGGGGGGAAACACCATATATTTT
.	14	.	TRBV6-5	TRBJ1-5	CASSYDGENQPQHF	TGTGCCAGCAGTTATGACGGGGAAAATCAGCCCCAGCATTTT
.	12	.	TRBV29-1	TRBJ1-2	CSVAQGTYGYTF	TGCAGCGTGGCACAGGGAACCTATGGCTACACCTTC
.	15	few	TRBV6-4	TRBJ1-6	CASRADSSYNSPLHF	TGTGCCAGCAGGGCGGACAGCTCCTATAATTCACCCCTCCACTTT